The next 25 T cell receptor beta chains were all read from a single sample in a study of blood T cell repertoires in COVID-19. TCRdb's table, derived via immunoSEQ multiplex PCR, lists solely in-frame clones and lacks some. The sample consists of roughly 270,000 clones, around 90% of them appearing once. Sequences were obtained from peripheral blood. These receptors all stem from a man between 18 and 29 years old with active or convalescent COVID-19.

The chain combines TRBV6-1 with TRBJ2-5; weak D call: TRBD2 (6 bases). Deletions cut 6 bases from V and 4 bases from J, with 24 bases between. The CDR3 runs to 17 residues. Germline assignment: CDR1 MNHNS and CDR2 SASEGT. Written as DNA, the CDR3 is TGTGCCAGCAGAGAACGCCGATCGAGACTAGTCGGAGAGACCCAGTACTTC. Translation gives CASRERRSRLVGETQYF.

V and J are TRBV27 and TRBJ1-2, with D possibly matching TRBD1 (5 bases). The CDR3 is 15 amino acids. Looked up from germline, CDR1 is MNHEY and CDR2 is SMNVEV (reference sequence). V gave up 3 bases and J gave up 4 bases, with 15 bases separating them. In nucleotides, the CDR3 is TGTGCCAGCAGTTTCCGGGCCAGGGAGGGCTATGGCTACACCTTC. Translated, it gives CASSFRAREGYGYTF.

The CDR3 reads CASSEGLAGSYEQYF. The CDR3 DNA sequence: TGTGCCAGCAGCGAGGGACTAGCGGGGTCCTACGAGCAGTACTTC. The V gene is TRBV9, the J gene TRBJ2-7; 13 bases are shared with TRBD2. Losses at the gene ends were 3 bases for V and 1 base for J; bases not matched to a gene: 1. Germline loops: CDR1 SGDLS, CDR2 YYNGEE. This CDR3 is 15 amino acids long.

This clone was counted a single time. This chain connects TRBV10-3 to TRBJ2-7; D gene ambiguous. V lost 0 bases and J lost 3, with 9 bases in between. From germline, CDR1 is ENHRY and CDR2 SYGVKD. The CDR3 spans 14 residues. CDR3 in amino acids: CAISESIQNYEQYF. Here the CDR3 DNA reads TGTGCCATCAGTGAGTCGATCCAGAACTACGAGCAGTACTTC.

The chain has TRBV6-1 and TRBJ1-1; tentative D call: TRBD1 (6 bases). The V end was cut by 1 base, the J end by 3 bases, with 9 bases between. CDR3 size: 14 residues. CDR1 and CDR2 (germline): MNHNS, SASEGT. The CDR3 bases are TGTGCCAGCAGTGAAGTAGACAGGTACACTGAAGCTTTCTTT. Translation: CASSEVDRYTEAFF.

This chain uses TRBV2 with TRBJ2-1; D is undetermined. V lost 7 bases, J lost 6 bases, and 16 bases lay in between. Per the germline V gene, CDR1 is SNHLY and CDR2 is FYNNEI. The CDR3 length is 14 residues. The CDR3 region has the DNA TGTGCCAGCACCGCTGGGCGCGCCTTCAATGAGCAGTTCTTC. Its protein is CASTAGRAFNEQFF.

The J gene is TRBJ2-1, the V gene TRBV7-9, with 7 bases that match TRBD1. The ends lost 10 bases at V and 4 bases at J; junction bases unmatched: 7. This CDR3 contains 13 residues. Germline CDR1 SEHNR, CDR2 FQNEAQ (reference sequence). CDR3 nucleotides: TGTGCCACAGACAGGGTGGGGTACAATGAGCAGTTCTTC. It is translated as CATDRVGYNEQFF.

The V gene is TRBV19, the J gene TRBJ1-2; a possible D gene is TRBD1 (6 bases). Germline V gives CDR1 LNHDA, CDR2 SQIVND (reference sequence). The CDR3 loop spans 13 amino acids. V shed 8 bases and J shed 6 bases, with 16 bases lying between them. The CDR3 reads CASLKAGVNGYTF. The CDR3 coding sequence is TGTGCCAGTCTTAAAGCAGGGGTAAATGGCTACACCTTC.

The rearrangement uses TRBV19 and TRBJ2-2, with TRBD2 matching over 10 bases. Germline-derived CDR1 and CDR2 are LNHDA and SQIVND (reference sequence). The J segment lost 5 bases and the V segment lost 6 bases, leaving 3 bases of the junction unmatched. This CDR3 is 14 amino acids long. The CDR3 loop reads CASRQLAGTGELFF. The CDR3, as DNA: TGTGCCAGTAGACAACTAGCGGGGACCGGGGAGCTGTTTTTT.

The chain employs TRBV18 and TRBJ2-5; tentatively, D is TRBD2 (6 bases). CDR3 length: 14 residues. Per the germline V gene, CDR1 is KGHSH and CDR2 is LQKENI. V gave up 3 bases and J gave up 4 bases, with 12 bases separating them. The CDR3 spells CASSPDGTLETQYF. DNA for the CDR3: TGTGCCAGCTCACCCGACGGGACTTTAGAGACCCAGTACTTC.

V gene TRBV6-2 or TRBV6-3 combines with J gene TRBJ2-7; no definite D call. The V end lost 6 bases, the J end lost 7 bases, and 10 bases lay between the germline ends. This CDR3 has 11 amino acids. CDR1 is MNHEY, CDR2 SVGEGT, per germline. CDR3 coding DNA: TGTGCCAGCAGCTCCCCCGGGGAGCAGTACTTC. It encodes CASSSPGEQYF.

The chain joins TRBV14 to TRBJ2-7; 9 nucleotides match TRBD1. The length of the CDR3 is 15 residues. In germline, CDR1 is SGHDN, CDR2 FVKESK. Trimming removed 1 base from V and 4 bases from J; junction bases left unmatched: 5. CDR3 region: CASSQGTGVVYEQYF. Written as DNA, the CDR3 is TGTGCCAGCAGCCAAGGGACAGGGGTGGTGTACGAGCAGTACTTC. The full variable domain, rest sourced from reference TRBV14 and TRBJ2-7, is EAGVTQFPSHSVIEKGQTVTLRCDPISGHDNLYWYRRVMGKEIKFLLHFVKESKQDESGMPNNRFLAERTGGTYSTLKVQPAELEDSGVYFCASSQGTGVVYEQYFGPGTRLTVT.

This chain joins TRBV2 and TRBJ2-5; D is unclear. Germline V CDR1 and CDR2: SNHLY, FYNNEI. The CDR3 consists of 12 residues. V dropped 5 bases and J dropped 5 bases, with 9 bases sitting between them. The CDR3 region has the DNA TGTGCCAGCAGTAGTACCGGGGAGACCCAGTACTTC. This gives the protein CASSSTGETQYF.

This sequence joins TRBV7-2 and TRBJ2-5, with TRBD2 matching 8 bases. The CDR3 covers 15 residues. CDR1 and CDR2 (germline): SGHTA, FQGNSA. The trim removed 3 bases at V and 4 bases at J, leaving 7 bases unmatched. The CDR3 spells CASSFRGGRVETQYF. CDR3 DNA sequence: TGTGCCAGCAGCTTCCGCGGGGGGAGGGTAGAGACCCAGTACTTC.

This chain uses TRBV18 with TRBJ2-5, with TRBD2 matching 11 bases. The length of the CDR3 is 15 residues. Germline V gives CDR1 KGHSH, CDR2 LQKENI. Unmatched junction bases numbered 4, after V lost 3 bases and J lost 4 bases. Here the CDR3 DNA reads TGTGCCAGCTCACCGGCGACTAGCGGGATAGAGACCCAGTACTTC. It translates to CASSPATSGIETQYF.

This chain connects TRBV7-9 to TRBJ1-2; 7 nucleotides match TRBD1. V dropped 5 bases and J dropped 2; count of bases not matched to a gene: 5. The germline V gene encodes CDR1 SEHNR and CDR2 FQNEAQ (reference sequence). The CDR3 runs to 14 residues. The chain's CDR3 is CASSPTGLNYGYTF. As DNA, the CDR3 is TGTGCCAGCAGCCCGACAGGGCTGAACTATGGCTACACCTTC.

The chain recombines TRBV10-1 with TRBJ1-5; a possible D gene is TRBD1 (6 bases). V gave up 4 bases and J gave up 1 base, with 14 bases separating them. Germline CDR1 is WNHNN and CDR2 is SYGVQD (reference sequence). This CDR3 is built from 16 residues. The CDR3 here is CASSVWGTGSNQPQHF. CDR3 coding DNA: TGCGCCAGCAGTGTTTGGGGAACAGGGAGCAATCAGCCCCAGCATTTT.

The genes are TRBV5-5 and TRBJ1-1; D is undetermined. CDR1 is SGHKS, CDR2 YYEKEE, per germline (reference sequence). The V and J ends lost 4 bases and 0 bases respectively, with 4 bases between them. The CDR3 is 12 amino acids. The CDR3 nucleotides are TGTGCCAGCAGCCGAGTGAACACTGAAGCTTTCTTT. Translating gives CASSRVNTEAFF. Variable domain in full (rest from reference TRBV5-5 and TRBJ1-1): DAGVTQSPTHLIKTRGQQVTLRCSPISGHKSVSWYQQVLGQGPQFIFQYYEKEERGRGNFPDRFSARQFPNYSSELNVNALLLGDSALYLCASSRVNTEAFFGQGTRLTVV.

V and J are TRBV27 and TRBJ1-1, with D hard to call. The length of the CDR3 is 13 residues. Trimming stripped 6 bases from V and 1 base from J, with 9 bases between. Germline lookup yields CDR1 MNHEY and CDR2 SMNVEV (reference sequence). Written as DNA, the CDR3 is TGTGCCAGCAGATCTGCAGGGAACACTGAAGCTTTCTTT. Amino acid sequence: CASRSAGNTEAFF.

The chain combines TRBV20-1 with TRBJ1-2; D gene ambiguous. The germline V and J ends were trimmed by 6 bases and 7 bases, with 9 bases remaining between them. The V gene's germline CDR1 is DFQATT and CDR2 SNEGSKA (reference sequence). The CDR3 has 10 amino acids. Here the CDR3 reads CSAPSVGYTF. The CDR3 DNA reads TGCAGTGCCCCCTCGGTTGGCTACACCTTC.

This clone was detected once. The chain employs TRBV4-1 and TRBJ2-7, with TRBD2 as a possible D gene (7 bases). The CDR3 runs 16 residues. In germline, CDR1 is MGHRA, CDR2 YSYEKL. Trimming shortened V by 4 bases and J by 5 bases, and 21 bases separated the two germline ends. CDR3 residues: CASSLGGNREGDEQYF. The CDR3, as DNA: TGCGCCAGCAGCCTGGGGGGAAACAGGGAGGGCGACGAGCAGTACTTC.

The rearrangement uses TRBV6-5 and TRBJ1-1; D not resolved. V was clipped by 6 bases and J by 5 bases, with 10 bases between them. CDR3 length: 12 amino acids. Germline-derived CDR1 and CDR2 are MNHEY and SVGAGI. CDR3 region: CASRTGWTEAFF. DNA for the CDR3: TGTGCCAGCAGGACTGGGTGGACTGAAGCTTTCTTT.

The chain recombines TRBV4-3 with TRBJ1-2, with TRBD1 matching 8 bases. The germline V gene encodes CDR1 LGHNA and CDR2 YSLEER. The length of the CDR3 is 14 residues. The V and J ends lost 2 bases and 6 bases, in that order; junction bases with no gene match: 5. CDR3 coding DNA: TGCGCCAGCAGCCAAACAGGGGGTGGTGATGGCTACACCTTC. Its translation is CASSQTGGGDGYTF.

The chain links TRBV6-2 or TRBV6-3 to TRBJ2-3; TRBD2 matches at 9 bases. The V gene's germline CDR1 is MNHEY and CDR2 SVGEGT. V shed 0 bases and J 6 bases; nucleotides not matched to a gene: 7. The CDR3 runs 16 residues. This CDR3 is CASSYSRAGGPDTQYF. DNA for the CDR3: TGTGCCAGCAGTTACTCGAGAGCGGGGGGCCCCGATACGCAGTATTTT.

V and J are TRBV18 and TRBJ1-3; 7 nucleotides align to TRBD1. The CDR3 has 17 residues. With 3 bases clipped from V and 4 bases from J, the junction kept 12 bases outside the gene matches. Germline assignment: CDR1 KGHSH and CDR2 LQKENI. The CDR3 coding sequence is TGTGCCAGCTCACCGTCCGGGACAGCTTATCGGGGAAACACCATATATTTT. Its translation: CASSPSGTAYRGNTIYF.